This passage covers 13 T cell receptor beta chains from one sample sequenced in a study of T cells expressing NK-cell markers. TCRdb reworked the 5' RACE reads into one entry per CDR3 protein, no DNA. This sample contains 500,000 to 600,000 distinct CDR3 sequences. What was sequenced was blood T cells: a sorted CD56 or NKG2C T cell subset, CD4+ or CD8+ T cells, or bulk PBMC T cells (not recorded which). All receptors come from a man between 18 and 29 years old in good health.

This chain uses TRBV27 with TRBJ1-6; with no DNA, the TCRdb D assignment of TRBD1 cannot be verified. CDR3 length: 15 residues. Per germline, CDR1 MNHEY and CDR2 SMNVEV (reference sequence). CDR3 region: CASSLKLGAGSPLHF.

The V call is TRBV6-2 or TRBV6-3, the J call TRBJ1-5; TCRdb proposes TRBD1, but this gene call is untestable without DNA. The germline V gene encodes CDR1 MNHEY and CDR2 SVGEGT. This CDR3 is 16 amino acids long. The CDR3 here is CASRSQTGAYNQPQHF.

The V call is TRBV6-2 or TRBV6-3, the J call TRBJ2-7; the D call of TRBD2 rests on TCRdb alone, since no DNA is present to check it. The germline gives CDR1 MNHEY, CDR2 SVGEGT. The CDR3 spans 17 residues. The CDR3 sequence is CASRITGTSGDVYEQYF.

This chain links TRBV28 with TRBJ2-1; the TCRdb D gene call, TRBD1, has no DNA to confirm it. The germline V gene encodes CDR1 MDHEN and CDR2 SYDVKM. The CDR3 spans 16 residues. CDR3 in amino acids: CASTLGHPSSYNEQFF.

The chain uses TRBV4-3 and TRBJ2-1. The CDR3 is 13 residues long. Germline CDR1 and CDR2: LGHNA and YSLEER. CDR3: CASSSEIDNEQFF.

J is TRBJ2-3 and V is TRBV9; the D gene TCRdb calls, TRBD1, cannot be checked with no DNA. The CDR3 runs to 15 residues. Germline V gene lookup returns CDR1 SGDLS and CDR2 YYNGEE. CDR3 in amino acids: CASSVVGDYTDTQYF.

The chain's CDR3 is CASNSPQYNEQFF. J is TRBJ2-1 and V is TRBV12-3 or TRBV12-4; no DNA is available, so the TRBD2 call from TCRdb remains unchecked. CDR3 length equals 13 residues.

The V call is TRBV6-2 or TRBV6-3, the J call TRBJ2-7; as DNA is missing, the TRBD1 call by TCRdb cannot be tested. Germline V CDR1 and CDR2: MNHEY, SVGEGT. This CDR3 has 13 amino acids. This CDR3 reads CASERGRNYEQYF.

CDR3 in amino acids: CASSHRFSGANVLTF. This rearrangement joins TRBV7-2 to TRBJ2-6. Per germline, CDR1 SGHTA and CDR2 FQGNSA. The CDR3 sequence is 15 residues long.

CDR3 residues: CAISEDRGRVETQYF. The rearrangement uses TRBV10-3 and TRBJ2-5; the D gene TCRdb calls, TRBD1, cannot be checked with no DNA. This CDR3 comprises 15 residues. The V gene's germline CDR1 is ENHRY and CDR2 SYGVKD.

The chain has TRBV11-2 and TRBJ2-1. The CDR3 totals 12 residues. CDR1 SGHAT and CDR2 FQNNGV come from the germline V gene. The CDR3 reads CASSSTYSEQFF. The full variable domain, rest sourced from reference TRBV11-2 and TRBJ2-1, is EAGVAQSPRYKIIEKRQSVAFWCNPISGHATLYWYQQILGQGPKLLIQFQNNGVVDDSQLPKDRFSAERLKGVDSTLKIQPAKLEDSAVYLCASSSTYSEQFFGPGTRLTVL.

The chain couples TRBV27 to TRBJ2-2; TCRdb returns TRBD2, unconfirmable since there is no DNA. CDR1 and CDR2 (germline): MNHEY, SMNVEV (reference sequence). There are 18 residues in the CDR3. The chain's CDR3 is CASSFIRGLAGEGGELFF.

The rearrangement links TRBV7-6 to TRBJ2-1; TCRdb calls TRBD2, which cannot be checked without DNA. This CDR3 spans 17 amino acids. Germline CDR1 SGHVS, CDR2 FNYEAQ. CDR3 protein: CASSLVASGRSYNEQFF. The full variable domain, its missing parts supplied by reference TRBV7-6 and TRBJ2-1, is GAGVSQSPRYKVTKRGQDVALRCDPISGHVSLYWYRQALGQGPEFLTYFNYEAQQDKSGLPNDRFSAERPEGSISTLTIQRTEQRDSAMYRCASSLVASGRSYNEQFFGPGTRLTVL.